The 29 T cell receptor beta chains reported below all come from one sample, sequenced in a study of human T cells and chemical hapten exposure. The time point: patch test 2, 6 weeks after DPC sensitization. Treatment reported: therapeutic diphenylcyclopropenone sensitization with weekly scalp DPC. Each CDR3 protein is one row after TCRdb ran MiXCR on the RACE reads. The table lists 140,000 or so distinct CDR3 sequences, 12% of them singletons. This sample comprised whole blood, obtained in connection with sensitization to the hapten diphenylcyclopropenone (DPC). The receptor set was obtained from a woman in her forties or fifties with alopecia areata. Some clones in this sample may be carry-over from other donors' samples.

This sequence joins TRBV7-6 and TRBJ2-1, with a weak D call TRBD2 (6 bases). Trimming shortened V by 4 bases and J by 5 bases, and 9 bases separated the two germline ends. The CDR3 loop spans 13 amino acids. From germline, CDR1 is SGHVS and CDR2 FNYEAQ. The CDR3 DNA sequence: TGTGCCAGCAGCTCGGGACTTGACAATGAGCAGTTCTTC. Amino acids: CASSSGLDNEQFF.

Ten or more counts support this clonotype. The rearrangement links TRBV3-1 to TRBJ2-1; D is possibly TRBD1 or TRBD2 (5 bases each). Trimming pared 3 bases from V and 5 bases from J, leaving 11 bases between. CDR1 is LGHDT and CDR2 is YNNKEL in the germline V gene (reference sequence). The CDR3 is made up of 14 amino acids. In DNA form, the CDR3 reads TGTGCCAGCAGCCAGTGGGGGTCAGACAATGAGCAGTTCTTC. This codes for CASSQWGSDNEQFF.

This clonotype was picked up many times. The V gene is TRBV6-5, the J gene TRBJ2-2; D might be TRBD2 (5 bases). The CDR3 consists of 16 residues. V lost 2 bases and J 0 bases, leaving 10 bases between the germline ends. Germline V CDR1 and CDR2: MNHEY, SVGAGI. The CDR3 nucleotides read TGTGCCAGCAGTTACGAGGGCAGAGCGAACACCGGGGAGCTGTTTTTT. It yields the protein CASSYEGRANTGELFF.

This clonotype was recorded a few times. The chain employs TRBV20-1 and TRBJ1-6; D may be TRBD1 (6 bases). In germline, CDR1 is DFQATT, CDR2 SNEGSKA (reference sequence). The CDR3 length is 15 residues. With 3 bases removed from V and 8 bases from J, the gap between germline ends came to 17 bases. The CDR3: CSARTLSGGDSPLHF. CDR3 DNA sequence: TGCAGTGCTAGGACTTTAAGCGGGGGCGATTCACCCCTCCACTTT.

This clonotype was seen only a few times. The chain carries TRBV11-2 and TRBJ2-7, with TRBD2 identical over 8 bases. This CDR3 is built from 14 residues. Germline CDR1 and CDR2: SGHAT and FQNNGV. V gave up 5 bases and J gave up 5 bases; unmatched junction bases: 8. The CDR3 loop is CASSRPGGPDEQYF. CDR3 DNA: TGTGCCAGCAGCCGGCCGGGAGGGCCAGACGAGCAGTACTTC.

There are a few counts of this clonotype. The genes are TRBV7-2 and TRBJ2-7; D not resolved. The CDR3 loop spans 15 amino acids. The V gene lost 1 base and the J gene lost 0 bases, with 10 bases spanning the gap. The germline V gene has CDR1 SGHTA and CDR2 FQGNSA. The CDR3 DNA is TGTGCCAGCAGCTTAGGGCTCATTAGCTCCTACGAGCAGTACTTC. Encoded protein: CASSLGLISSYEQYF.

As DNA, the CDR3 is TGTGCCAGCAGTGAAGACCTAGCGGGGTACAATGAGCAGTTCTTC. This translates into CASSEDLAGYNEQFF. The chain is built from TRBV2 and TRBJ2-1, with 9 bases identical to TRBD2. After removal of 1 base from V and 4 bases from J, the junction contained 2 bases not matched to a gene. CDR3 size: 15 residues. CDR1 SNHLY and CDR2 FYNNEI come from the germline V gene.

DNA of the CDR3: TGTGCCAGCAAGAAGGGACCGAGCAGCACTGAAGCTTTCTTT. Translating it yields CASKKGPSSTEAFF. The V call is TRBV6-2 or TRBV6-3, the J call TRBJ1-1; D is perhaps TRBD1 (5 bases). The CDR3 has 14 residues. Germline loops: CDR1 MNHEY, CDR2 SVGEGT. Trimming took 7 bases from V and 4 from J, leaving 16 bases between them.

This chain connects TRBV12-3 or TRBV12-4 to TRBJ2-2; the D gene is possibly TRBD2 (5 bases). CDR3 size: 14 residues. V was pared by 8 bases and J by 1 base, with 11 bases between. The CDR3 region has the DNA TGTGCCAGCGGGGAGACTTTGAACACCGGGGAGCTGTTTTTT. Translated, it gives CASGETLNTGELFF.

This clonotype was observed many times. V and J are TRBV5-4 and TRBJ2-7; the D call may be TRBD1 or TRBD2 (6 bases each). This CDR3 spans 14 amino acids. Trimming removed 2 bases at V and 0 bases at J, with 9 bases between. Germline V gene data show CDR1 as SGHNT and CDR2 as YYREEE (reference sequence). The CDR3 here is CASSLRGRSYEQYF. In nucleotides, the CDR3 is TGTGCCAGCAGCTTACGGGGGCGCTCCTACGAGCAGTACTTC.

Here the CDR3 reads CSVGQGKYEQYF. The CDR3 nucleotides are TGCAGCGTGGGACAGGGGAAGTACGAGCAGTACTTC. V gene TRBV29-1 combines with J gene TRBJ2-7; the match to TRBD1 covers 10 bases. V shed 6 bases and J 4 bases; nucleotides not matched to a gene: 3. CDR3 length: 12 amino acids. Germline V lookup: CDR1 SQVTM, CDR2 ANQGSEA.

This clonotype was counted between two and nine times. The chain recombines TRBV12-3 or TRBV12-4 with TRBJ1-1, with unresolved D. CDR3 length: 13 amino acids. Trimming stripped 3 bases from V and 6 bases from J, with 11 bases between. This CDR3 is CASSLRVLAEAFF. The CDR3, as DNA: TGTGCCAGCAGTTTGAGGGTATTGGCTGAAGCTTTCTTT.

This clonotype has only a few counts. The chain employs TRBV6-2 or TRBV6-3 and TRBJ1-1; tentatively, D is TRBD1 (6 bases). V gave up 0 bases and J gave up 5 bases, with 19 bases separating them. The CDR3 contains 17 residues. The germline V gene has CDR1 MNHEY and CDR2 SVGEGT. CDR3 in amino acids: CASSYSISGAGRTEAFF. CDR3 DNA: TGTGCCAGCAGTTACTCGATTTCGGGGGCAGGGCGTACTGAAGCTTTCTTT.

The chain joins TRBV20-1 to TRBJ2-7; TRBD2 matches at 8 bases. Trimming cost V 8 bases and J 5 bases; bases outside gene matches: 8. The germline V gene encodes CDR1 DFQATT and CDR2 SNEGSKA (reference sequence). The CDR3 consists of 12 residues. The CDR3 here is CSPRREVDEQYF. CDR3 sequence (DNA): TGCAGTCCCAGGCGGGAGGTGGACGAGCAGTACTTC.

This clonotype has just a few counts. This sequence joins TRBV7-2 and TRBJ2-7; tentatively, D is TRBD1 or TRBD2 (6 bases each). The CDR3 length is 15 residues. In germline, CDR1 is SGHTA, CDR2 FQGNSA. Trimming removed 5 bases from V and 1 base from J, with 15 bases in between. CDR3 residues: CASSRGAGVSYEQYF. The CDR3 nucleotides are TGTGCCAGCAGCCGCGGGGCAGGGGTTTCCTACGAGCAGTACTTC. Full variable domain (missing parts from reference TRBV7-2 and TRBJ2-7): GAGVSQSPSNKVTEKGKDVELRCDPISGHTALYWYRQSLGQGLEFLIYFQGNSAPDKSGLPSDRFSAERTGGSVSTLTIQRTQQEDSAVYLCASSRGAGVSYEQYFGPGTRLTVT.

This clonotype turned up a few times. The rearrangement links TRBV7-2 to TRBJ2-6; TRBD1 aligns across 7 bases. With 1 base clipped from V and 0 bases from J, the junction kept 18 bases outside the gene matches. The CDR3 covers 22 residues. Germline lookup yields CDR1 SGHTA and CDR2 FQGNSA. DNA for the CDR3: TGTGCCAGCAGCTTAGTTGTCGGGTTGATGACAGGGACCCTCTCTGGGGCCAACGTCCTGACTTTC. Translating gives CASSLVVGLMTGTLSGANVLTF.

This clonotype has ten or more counts. The chain links TRBV7-2 to TRBJ2-4; D is unresolved. The CDR3 consists of 15 residues. Germline lookup yields CDR1 SGHTA and CDR2 FQGNSA. Between the trimmed V and J ends, which lost 5 bases and 2 bases, there was a span of 13 bases. The CDR3 DNA follows: TGTGCCAGCAGCCTTTCGGTGTTAACCAAAAACATTCAGTACTTC. Its translation is CASSLSVLTKNIQYF. The full variable domain, in which reference TRBV7-2 and TRBJ2-4 provide the parts outside the CDR3, is GAGVSQSPSNKVTEKGKDVELRCDPISGHTALYWYRQSLGQGLEFLIYFQGNSAPDKSGLPSDRFSAERTGGSVSTLTIQRTQQEDSAVYLCASSLSVLTKNIQYFGAGTRLSVL.

This clonotype appeared many times. J is TRBJ2-6 and V is TRBV27; D remains unclear. Germline V CDR1 and CDR2: MNHEY, SMNVEV (reference sequence). The V gene lost 6 bases and the J gene lost 0 bases, with 12 bases spanning the gap. The CDR3 contains 16 residues. CDR3 DNA sequence: TGTGCCAGCAGGCGAATTTCAAGCTCTGGGGCCAACGTCCTGACTTTC. Its translation is CASRRISSSGANVLTF. The whole variable domain, filled in from reference TRBV27 and TRBJ2-6, reads EAQVTQNPRYLITVTGKKLTVTCSQNMNHEYMSWYRQDPGLGLRQIYYSMNVEVTDKGDVPEGYKVSRKEKRNFPLILESPSPNQTSLYFCASRRISSSGANVLTFGAGSRLTVL.

The V and J genes are TRBV7-2 and TRBJ2-7; 7 bases align to TRBD1. The CDR3 consists of 13 residues. Germline CDR1 is SGHTA and CDR2 is FQGNSA. Unmatched junction bases numbered 4, after V lost 4 bases and J lost 4 bases. DNA for the CDR3: TGTGCCAGCAGCTCGGACAGGATGTACGAGCAGTACTTC. It specifies CASSSDRMYEQYF.

The chain links TRBV14 to TRBJ2-1, with TRBD2 matching 8 bases. The trim removed 3 bases at V and 7 bases at J, leaving 11 bases unmatched. This CDR3 spans 16 amino acids. CDR1 is SGHDN, CDR2 FVKESK, per germline. Here the CDR3 DNA reads TGTGCCAGCAGCCAGCAGGCGGGGGGACGGGCGAATGAGCAGTTCTTC. Translating it yields CASSQQAGGRANEQFF.

The rearrangement links TRBV7-2 to TRBJ2-2; 8 nucleotides line up with TRBD2. Trimming removed 6 bases from V and 9 bases from J; junction bases left unmatched: 12. Germline values: CDR1 SGHTA, CDR2 FQGNSA. This CDR3 is built from 15 residues. The CDR3 DNA reads as TGTGCCAGCAGTGCCGCCGGGACTAGTCGCAGGGAGCTGTTTTTT. Its protein product is CASSAAGTSRRELFF.

On this clonotype: Sequence at one end of the junction differs from germline and may be a read error. The chain recombines TRBV4-1 with TRBJ2-6, with D uncertain. The CDR3 contains 17 residues. The germline CDR1 and CDR2 sequences are MGHRA and YSYEKL. The DNA for the CDR3 is TGCGCCAACAGCCACCCCCTCGCGAGCTCTGGGGCCAACGTCCTGACTTTC. This sequence encodes CANSHPLASSGANVLTF.

V gene TRBV11-2 combines with J gene TRBJ2-7; no clear D gene. The germline CDR1 and CDR2 sequences are SGHAT and FQNNGV. This CDR3 has 19 residues. V gave up 5 bases and J gave up 1 base, with 27 bases separating them. The CDR3 loop is CASSHYLRKETRASYEQYF. The CDR3 DNA reads TGTGCCAGCAGCCACTACCTTAGAAAGGAGACTCGTGCTTCCTACGAGCAGTACTTC.

The chain recombines TRBV7-9 with TRBJ2-7, with 9 bases fitting TRBD1. V shed 4 bases, J shed 5 bases, and the junction held 18 bases outside the gene matches. Germline V lookup: CDR1 SEHNR, CDR2 FQNEAQ (reference sequence). This CDR3 is built from 18 residues. CDR3 bases: TGTGCCAGCAGCTCCGGGCGGGTATCCGGGACAGGGAGAGACGAGCAGTACTTC. Protein: CASSSGRVSGTGRDEQYF.

Points on this clonotype: At one end, the junction sequence differs from germline, possibly due to a read error. The chain employs TRBV20-1 and TRBJ1-2; D gene ambiguous. The CDR3 runs 11 residues. The germline V gene has CDR1 DFQATT and CDR2 SNEGSKA (reference sequence). The CDR3 is CSARFLSVYAF. CDR3 bases: TGCAGTGCTAGGTTCCTGAGTGTCTACGCCTTC.

This clonotype was recorded at least ten times. The chain couples TRBV5-1 to TRBJ2-5, with TRBD2 identical over 7 bases. The CDR3 spans 14 residues. The V segment lost 4 bases and the J segment 4 bases; nucleotides outside the gene matches: 7. Germline loops: CDR1 SGHRS, CDR2 YFSETQ. The CDR3 region is CASSRTSVRETQYF. DNA for the CDR3: TGCGCCAGCAGCCGCACTAGCGTCCGAGAGACCCAGTACTTC. Together with reference TRBV5-1 and TRBJ2-5, the CDR3 gives the full variable domain: KAGVTQTPRYLIKTRGQQVTLSCSPISGHRSVSWYQQTPGQGLQFLFEYFSETQRNKGNFPGRFSGRQFSNSRSEMNVSTLELGDSALYLCASSRTSVRETQYFGPGTRLLVL.

The chain combines TRBV7-3 with TRBJ2-2; 9 bases line up with TRBD2. The CDR3 extends over 16 amino acids. J lost 5 bases, V lost 2 bases, and 6 bases had no gene match. CDR1 is SGHTA and CDR2 is FQGTGA in the germline V gene. CDR3 residues: CASSLASGMSTGELFF. The CDR3 region has the DNA TGTGCCAGCAGCTTAGCTAGCGGGATGAGTACCGGGGAGCTGTTTTTT. The full variable domain, rest sourced from reference TRBV7-3 and TRBJ2-2, is GAGVSQTPSNKVTEKGKYVELRCDPISGHTALYWYRQSLGQGPEFLIYFQGTGAADDSGLPNDRFFAVRPEGSVSTLKIQRTERGDSAVYLCASSLASGMSTGELFFGEGSRLTVL.

The V gene is TRBV11-2, the J gene TRBJ2-5, with D perhaps assigned TRBD1 or TRBD2 (5 bases each). The germline CDR1 and CDR2 sequences are SGHAT and FQNNGV. CDR3 size: 16 residues. V was cut by 1 base and J by 2 bases, with 14 bases left in between. The CDR3 nucleotides read TGTGCCAGCAGCTTAGTCGGGACCTCTAAACAAGAGACCCAGTACTTC. Translating it yields CASSLVGTSKQETQYF.

The chain recombines TRBV7-2 with TRBJ1-5, with D uncertain. This CDR3 contains 11 residues. CDR1 is SGHTA and CDR2 is FQGNSA in the germline V gene. Trimming left V 1 base short and J 11 bases short, with 6 bases between. Here the CDR3 DNA reads TGTGCCAGCAGCTTAGGGAGAGCCCAGCATTTT. It translates to CASSLGRAQHF.